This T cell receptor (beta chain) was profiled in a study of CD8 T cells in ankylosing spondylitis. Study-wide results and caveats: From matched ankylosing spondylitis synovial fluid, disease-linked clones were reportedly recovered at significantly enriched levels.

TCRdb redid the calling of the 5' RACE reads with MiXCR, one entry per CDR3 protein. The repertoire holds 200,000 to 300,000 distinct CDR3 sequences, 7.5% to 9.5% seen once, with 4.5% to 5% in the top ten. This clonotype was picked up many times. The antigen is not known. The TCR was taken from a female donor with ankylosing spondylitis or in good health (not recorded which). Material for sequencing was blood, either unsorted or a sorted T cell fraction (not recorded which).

In DNA form, the CDR3 reads TGTGCCAGCAGTTCCCCATACAGGGGTGGCGGAAACACCATATATTTT. Protein product: CASSSPYRGGGNTIYF. This chain connects TRBV28 to TRBJ1-3, with 7 bases identical to TRBD1. The CDR3 covers 16 residues. Unmatched junction bases numbered 10, after V lost 4 bases and J lost 4 bases. The germline V gene has CDR1 MDHEN and CDR2 SYDVKM.